One and the same sample provided the 6 T cell receptor beta chains below, sequenced in a study of blood T cell repertoires in COVID-19. Profiling relied on immunoSEQ multiplex PCR, and the TCRdb table lists in-frame clones only, not all of them. The repertoire has 310,000 or so clones, 90% of them found once; the top ten carry 0.9% to 1.2%. Specimen: PBMCs or T cells enriched from blood (not recorded which). These receptors came from a woman in her twenties or thirties who had recovered from COVID-19.

This chain links TRBV4-3 with TRBJ2-1; 8 nucleotides align to TRBD1. The trim removed 3 bases at V and 8 bases at J, leaving 12 bases unmatched. CDR1 and CDR2 from the germline V gene are LGHNA and YSLEER. CDR3 length equals 16 residues. DNA of the CDR3: TGCGCCAGCAGCCAGCAGGACAGGGCTACCCTAGATGAGCAGTTCTTC. Translating it yields CASSQQDRATLDEQFF.

The V and J genes are TRBV11-3 and TRBJ2-2; D ambiguous. Germline values: CDR1 SGHNT, CDR2 YENEEA. Trimming cost V 4 bases and J 6 bases, with 6 bases left between them. This CDR3 is 12 amino acids long. The CDR3: CASSSPAGELFF. In DNA, the CDR3 is TGTGCCAGCAGCTCCCCCGCCGGGGAGCTGTTTTTT. Full variable domain (remainder filled in from reference TRBV11-3 and TRBJ2-2): EAGVVQSPRYKIIEKKQPVAFWCNPISGHNTLYWYLQNLGQGPELLIRYENEEAVDDSQLPKDRFSAERLKGVDSTLKIQPAELGDSAVYLCASSSPAGELFFGEGSRLTVL.

The chain recombines TRBV15 with TRBJ2-1, with 8 bases aligning to TRBD1. Germline loops: CDR1 LNHNV, CDR2 YYDKDF (reference sequence). There are 16 residues in the CDR3. V gave up 5 bases and J gave up 6 bases; unmatched junction bases: 12. The CDR3 nucleotides are TGTGCCACCAGCCCCAGACAGGGGTTCGTTGGCAATGAGCAGTTCTTC. Its translation is CATSPRQGFVGNEQFF.

V and J are TRBV28 and TRBJ1-5; 9 bases line up with TRBD1. The germline gives CDR1 MDHEN, CDR2 SYDVKM. With V trimmed by 5 bases and J by 3 bases, 2 bases remained unmatched. The CDR3 runs to 14 residues. Here the CDR3 DNA reads TGTGCCAGCAGTGGGACAGGGCACAATCAGCCCCAGCATTTT. This sequence encodes CASSGTGHNQPQHF.

V is TRBV28 and J is TRBJ1-2; no clear D. The CDR3 has 12 amino acids. CDR1 is MDHEN and CDR2 is SYDVKM in the germline V gene. V shed 8 bases and J shed 7 bases, with 14 bases lying between them. CDR3: CASYGKSAGYTF. In DNA form, the CDR3 reads TGTGCCAGCTACGGCAAAAGCGCTGGCTACACCTTC.

The chain couples TRBV10-3 to TRBJ1-1; 8 nucleotides agree with TRBD1. Germline-derived CDR1 and CDR2 are ENHRY and SYGVKD. The CDR3 has 14 residues. J was trimmed by 1 base and V by 2 bases; bases with no gene match: 0. In DNA form, the CDR3 reads TGTGCCATCAGTGAGGGACAGGGGAACACTGAAGCTTTCTTT. This translates into CAISEGQGNTEAFF.